The subject of this entry is one T cell receptor (beta chain). This entry comes from a study of blood T cell repertoires in COVID-19. Turning to the study itself: Collection of acute and convalescent COVID-19 samples took place in the United States, Italy and Spain.

Germline CDR1 reads SGHNT; CDR2 reads YYREEE (reference sequence). This CDR3 is built from 14 residues. Trimming took 3 bases from V and 10 from J, leaving 16 bases between them. Method: immunoSEQ multiplex PCR; TCRdb's copy keeps in-frame clones and lacks some. The table shows fewer than 110,000 clones, with roughly nine tenths occurring only once. Sequences were obtained from peripheral blood. The receptor was isolated from a man aged 50 to 60 with acute or convalescent COVID-19. The J gene is TRBJ1-4, the V gene TRBV5-4; D remains ambiguous. CDR3 residues: CASSSGSSLGKLFF. The CDR3 nucleotides read TGTGCCAGCAGCTCGGGATCATCTCTAGGAAAACTGTTTTTT.